The present TCR beta chain was sequenced within a study of T cell repertoires in cytomegalovirus infection. Overall study context: In public TCR beta signatures, there were indications of both CMV infection and matching HLA type. Study outcomes and limitations: The ex vivo response showed dominance by HLA-C-restricted CMV-specific TCR beta clonotypes.

The CDR3 contains 14 residues. TCRdb redid the calling of the reads with MiXCR, one entry per CDR3 protein. The sample holds about 130,000 distinct CDR3 sequences, almost 9% seen once. In regard to this clonotype: Its target is unknown. The junction departs from germline at one end; a sequencing error may be responsible.

Sequencing was carried out using PBMCs. The TCR originated in a human donor in good health (CMV status not recorded). Some clones in this sample may be carry-over from other donors' samples. V gene TRBV12-3 or TRBV12-4 combines with J gene TRBJ1-1, with D unresolved. CDR3: CASIPTGTNTAAFF. CDR3 coding DNA: TGTGCCAGCATCCCCACGGGCACGAACACTGCAGCTTTCTTT.